This T cell receptor (beta chain) was recovered during a study of post-analysis software for immune sequencing data. About the study: Clinical courses comprised relapsing-remitting, secondary progressive and progressive-relapsing multiple sclerosis. The study, taken as a whole, reports: Those samples that were prepared in the same batch co-clustered strongly by F measure. Included in a set of a few TRBV segments more frequent in patients than controls were TRBV5-6, TRBV5-1 and TRBV20-1. Compared with controls, patients showed significantly lower normalized Chao1 diversity.

This clonotype was seen only a few times. Antigen specificity is unknown. CDR3 size: 12 residues. In germline, CDR1 is DFQATT, CDR2 SNEGSKA (reference sequence). V shed 3 bases and J shed 2 bases, with 7 bases lying between them. Unique molecular identifiers tagged the TCR beta cDNA libraries. Some 500,000 cDNA molecules were obtained per 1 to 10 million input T cells. TCRdb used MiXCR to reprocess the PCR reads, holding one entry per CDR3 protein. The repertoire holds about 770,000 distinct CDR3 sequences, with roughly 46% as singletons. This clonotype originated in a girl between 10 and 17 years old with multiple sclerosis. Specimen: blood. This rearrangement joins TRBV20-1 to TRBJ2-5, with D tentatively TRBD2 (6 bases). CDR3 protein: CSASLAQETQYF. CDR3 DNA sequence: TGCAGTGCTAGCCTAGCGCAAGAGACCCAGTACTTC.